The 32 T cell receptor beta chains below all came from one sample that was sequenced in a study of glioma-infiltrating T cells (dated by TCRdb to 2016 to 2017). For sequencing, an Illumina MiSeq was employed. The iRepertoire nested amplicon-rescue multiplex PCR (arm-PCR) platform was used to amplify TCR alpha and beta CDR3 regions from RNA. TCRdb reran the public reads through fastp at Q25 and MiXCR, keeping productive beta chains. Entries are consolidated by CDR3 protein sequence, retaining the most common genes and DNA. The sample includes fewer than 90,000 distinct CDR3 sequences, with 20% to 25% observed a single time. The top ten clonotypes cover more than 6.5% of the sample. Specimen: glioma tissue, nonneoplastic brain tissue, or PBMCs (not recorded which). The receptors come from a human donor with low-grade glioma or glioblastoma, undergoing nonglioma brain surgery, or in good health (not recorded which).

This clonotype was seen only once. A much larger clone sits a single nucleotide away, making a read error possible. This sequence joins TRBV12-3 or TRBV12-4 and TRBJ1-5, with TRBD1 matching over 9 bases. The CDR3 runs to 15 residues. The CDR3: CASSLRDRAVQPQRF. The CDR3 nucleotides read TGTGCCAGCAGTTTAAGGGACAGGGCTGTTCAGCCCCAGCGTTTT.

In its sample, this clonotype was seen many times. The V call is TRBV12-3 or TRBV12-4, the J call TRBJ2-3; 11 nucleotides line up with TRBD2. The CDR3 totals 16 residues. Germline trimming cut 6 bases from V and 2 bases from J; bases unmatched to any gene: 7. CDR3 region: CASRYSGRANTDTQYF. The DNA for the CDR3 is TGTGCCAGCAGATATAGCGGGAGGGCCAACACAGATACGCAGTATTTT.

This chain connects TRBV11-2 to TRBJ1-6, with 7 nucleotides matching TRBD1. Germline loops: CDR1 SGHAT, CDR2 FQNNGV. CDR3 length: 13 residues. With V trimmed by 1 base and J by 14 bases, 5 bases remained unmatched. The CDR3 spells CASSLGLTGSLHF. The CDR3 region has the DNA TGTGCCAGCAGCTTAGGGTTGACAGGGTCCCTCCACTTT.

In its sample, this clonotype was seen many times. The V gene is TRBV15, the J gene TRBJ2-7, with D possibly TRBD1 on 6 matching bases. CDR1 is LNHNV, CDR2 YYDKDF, per germline (reference sequence). With 6 bases removed from V and 1 base from J, the gap between germline ends came to 10 bases. The CDR3 sequence is 13 residues long. As DNA, the CDR3 is TGTGCCACCAGTCCGGGACATTCCTACGAGCAGTACTTC. The encoded protein is CATSPGHSYEQYF.

This clonotype was observed at least ten times. This rearrangement joins TRBV20-1 to TRBJ2-1, with 16 bases lining up with TRBD2. This CDR3 contains 19 residues. The germline V gene encodes CDR1 DFQATT and CDR2 SNEGSKA (reference sequence). V lost 5 bases, J lost 6 bases, and 16 bases stayed unmatched. DNA of the CDR3: TGCAGTGCTCCCAGTCTTCCGGGACTAGCGGGAGGGCCGAGCAATGAGCAGTTCTTC. Encoded protein: CSAPSLPGLAGGPSNEQFF.

A remark on this clonotype: A much larger clone differs from this one at a single base, so this may be a read error. This chain joins TRBV12-3 or TRBV12-4 and TRBJ1-1; 7 bases line up with TRBD1. After removal of 5 bases from V and 7 bases from J, the junction contained 13 bases not matched to a gene. This CDR3 has 15 residues. Written as DNA, the CDR3 is TGTGCCAGCAGTCTTAACCTGGGACAGAAAAATGAAGCTTTCTTT. Protein sequence: CASSLNLGQKNEAFF.

This clonotype came up many times. V is TRBV7-6 and J is TRBJ2-1; D remains ambiguous. The CDR3 length is 13 residues. Germline assignment: CDR1 SGHVS and CDR2 FNYEAQ. Trimming removed 1 base at V and 9 bases at J, with 10 bases between. The CDR3 spells CASSLGSAGEQFF. In DNA, the CDR3 is TGTGCCAGCAGCTTAGGGTCAGCAGGTGAGCAGTTCTTC.

Turning to this clonotype: With a much larger clone just one base away, this may be a read error. This chain links TRBV29-1 with TRBJ1-2; no clear D. The length of the CDR3 is 12 residues. CDR1 is SQVTM, CDR2 ANQGSEA, per germline. CDR3 sequence (DNA): TGCAGCGCTGAAGATACAACGTATGGCTACACCTTC. Its translation: CSAEDTTYGYTF.

V gene TRBV19 combines with J gene TRBJ2-1, with D possibly being TRBD1 (5 bases). Trimming left V 5 bases short and J 0 bases short, with 14 bases between. Germline-derived CDR1 and CDR2 are LNHDA and SQIVND (reference sequence). The CDR3 runs 16 residues. The chain's CDR3 is CASSPDDRSSYNEQFF. The CDR3 DNA follows: TGTGCCAGTAGTCCGGACGACAGAAGCTCCTACAATGAGCAGTTCTTC.

A word on this clonotype: This may be a read error: a much more frequent sequence differs by one nucleotide. The genes are TRBV12-3 or TRBV12-4 and TRBJ2-7, with D possibly being TRBD2 (6 bases). V lost 8 bases and J lost 5, with 10 bases in between. The CDR3 runs 11 residues. CDR3 amino acids: CASGEEHEQYF. The DNA for the CDR3 is TGTGCCAGCGGGGAGGAACACGAGCAGTACTTC.

Many counts were recorded for this clonotype. The chain couples TRBV14 to TRBJ2-3, with D uncertain. Trimming pared 4 bases from V and 3 bases from J, leaving 5 bases between. Germline CDR1 is SGHDN and CDR2 is FVKESK. This CDR3 contains 12 residues. The CDR3 reads CASSRLTDTQYF. The CDR3 DNA reads as TGTGCCAGCAGCCGACTTACAGATACGCAGTATTTT.

The count of this clonotype is one. A much larger clone sits a single nucleotide away, making a read error possible. The chain recombines TRBV2 with TRBJ2-1, with 7 bases fitting TRBD2. The CDR3 sequence is 14 residues long. V trimming: 7 bases; J trimming: 9 bases; junction bases outside the gene matches: 12. Germline V gene data show CDR1 as SNHLY and CDR2 as FYNNEI. CDR3 DNA: TGTGCCAGCACCGGACTAGATTGGTCCTCTGAGCAGTTCTTC. Encoded protein: CASTGLDWSSEQFF.

In this sample, this clonotype turned up a few times. V and J are TRBV12-3 or TRBV12-4 and TRBJ2-3, with TRBD2 matching over 7 bases. Trimming removed 2 bases from V and 3 bases from J; junction bases left unmatched: 8. This CDR3 contains 16 residues. The CDR3 here is CASSLTSAWGTDTQYF. The CDR3 coding sequence is TGTGCCAGCAGTTTAACTAGCGCCTGGGGTACAGATACGCAGTATTTT.

This clonotype was picked up many times. The genes are TRBV18 and TRBJ2-5; the D is unclear. CDR3 length: 12 amino acids. Germline CDR1 and CDR2: KGHSH and LQKENI. V lost 4 bases, J lost 5 bases, and 8 bases lay in between. Written as DNA, the CDR3 is TGTGCCAGCTCACACCGTAGGGAGACCCAGTACTTC. Residues: CASSHRRETQYF. The full variable domain, its missing parts supplied by reference TRBV18 and TRBJ2-5, is NAGVMQNPRHLVRRRGQEARLRCSPMKGHSHVYWYRQLPEEGLKFMVYLQKENIIDESGMPKERFSAEFPKEGPSILRIQQVVRGDSAAYFCASSHRRETQYFGPGTRLLVL.

The V and J genes are TRBV3-1 and TRBJ2-5, with 7 bases fitting TRBD1. V was clipped by 0 bases and J by 4 bases; unmatched bases: 17. This CDR3 is built from 19 residues. In germline, CDR1 is LGHDT, CDR2 YNNKEL (reference sequence). The CDR3 loop is CASSQDRTGVSRRGETQYF. The CDR3 DNA is TGTGCCAGCAGCCAAGATAGGACAGGAGTCTCCCGAAGGGGAGAGACCCAGTACTTC.

The sample holds many counts of this clonotype. V and J are TRBV10-3 and TRBJ1-1; maybe TRBD1 (5 bases). Germline loops: CDR1 ENHRY, CDR2 SYGVKD. This CDR3 spans 16 amino acids. With 6 bases removed from V and 1 base from J, the gap between germline ends came to 18 bases. Here the CDR3 DNA reads TGTGCCATCAGAAACTCGGACACAGGAGCGAACACTGAAGCTTTCTTT. Translating it yields CAIRNSDTGANTEAFF.

Ten or more counts support this clonotype. The V and J genes are TRBV2 and TRBJ2-3, with 10 bases identical to TRBD1. Trimming at V came to 5 bases and at J to 3 bases, leaving 8 bases not matched to a gene. Germline V gene lookup returns CDR1 SNHLY and CDR2 FYNNEI. The CDR3 is made up of 16 amino acids. CDR3: CASSSDGTGATDTQYF. The CDR3 DNA sequence: TGTGCCAGCAGTTCTGACGGGACAGGGGCAACAGATACGCAGTATTTT.

The V call is TRBV19, the J call TRBJ1-5, with D uncertain. V gave up 0 bases and J gave up 4 bases, with 13 bases separating them. CDR3 length: 16 amino acids. Germline CDR1 reads LNHDA; CDR2 reads SQIVND (reference sequence). The CDR3 bases are TGTGCCAGTAGTATAGATCGAACCAGGCTTAATCAGCCCCAGCATTTT. It yields the protein CASSIDRTRLNQPQHF.

The table lists this clonotype with a few counts. This chain links TRBV3-1 with TRBJ2-1; tentative D call: TRBD1 (6 bases). This CDR3 comprises 17 residues. CDR1 LGHDT and CDR2 YNNKEL come from the germline V gene (reference sequence). V shed 0 bases and J shed 8 bases, with 20 bases lying between them. This CDR3 reads CASSQERRYRAGYEQFF. The CDR3 region has the DNA TGTGCCAGCAGCCAAGAAAGGAGATACAGGGCTGGGTATGAGCAGTTCTTC.

The sample holds many counts of this clonotype. The rearrangement links TRBV6-2 or TRBV6-3 to TRBJ1-3; weak D call: TRBD1 (6 bases). CDR3 length: 16 residues. V lost 4 bases and J lost 0, with 13 bases in between. CDR1 and CDR2 (germline): MNHEY, SVGEGT. CDR3 sequence reads: CASSSVGQTSGNTIYF. The CDR3 DNA reads TGTGCCAGCAGTTCGGTTGGACAGACCTCTGGAAACACCATATATTTT.

There are many counts of this clonotype. This chain connects TRBV19 to TRBJ2-1; no firm D call. V shed 6 bases and J shed 5 bases, with 11 bases lying between them. Germline CDR1 and CDR2: LNHDA and SQIVND (reference sequence). The CDR3 runs 13 residues. CDR3 sequence: CASRPTGNNEQFF. Here the CDR3 DNA reads TGTGCCAGTAGACCCACTGGCAACAATGAGCAGTTCTTC.

This clonotype occurred many times. The V and J genes are TRBV7-9 and TRBJ2-1; D is uncertain. Germline V gene lookup returns CDR1 SEHNR and CDR2 FQNEAQ (reference sequence). The V end was cut by 11 bases, the J end by 4 bases, with 12 bases between. The CDR3 runs 12 residues. CDR3 nucleotides: TGTGCCGGGGAACTACGTTACAATGAGCAGTTCTTC. It translates to CAGELRYNEQFF.

This clonotype has just a few counts. The rearrangement joins TRBV11-2 to TRBJ2-4; TRBD2 aligns across 8 bases. The CDR3 has 16 residues. V lost 5 bases, J lost 0 bases, and 6 bases stayed unmatched. Per the germline V gene, CDR1 is SGHAT and CDR2 is FQNNGV. The CDR3 sequence is CASSPTSGQAKNIQYF. CDR3 nucleotide sequence: TGTGCCAGCAGCCCAACTAGCGGACAAGCCAAAAACATTCAGTACTTC. The full variable domain, with the rest looked up from reference TRBV11-2 and TRBJ2-4, is EAGVAQSPRYKIIEKRQSVAFWCNPISGHATLYWYQQILGQGPKLLIQFQNNGVVDDSQLPKDRFSAERLKGVDSTLKIQPAKLEDSAVYLCASSPTSGQAKNIQYFGAGTRLSVL.

This clonotype was observed at least ten times. The chain couples TRBV2 to TRBJ2-2; D not certain. Trimming cost V 4 bases and J 4 bases, with 4 bases left between them. Germline V lookup: CDR1 SNHLY, CDR2 FYNNEI. The CDR3 loop spans 12 amino acids. CDR3 loop: CASSVFTGELFF. DNA for the CDR3: TGTGCCAGCAGTGTCTTCACCGGGGAGCTGTTTTTT.

This clonotype is a singleton in its sample. The chain employs TRBV5-4 and TRBJ2-1, with D perhaps assigned TRBD1 or TRBD2 (6 bases each). The V gene lost 0 bases and the J gene lost 5 bases, with 12 bases spanning the gap. CDR3 length: 15 amino acids. CDR1 and CDR2 (germline): SGHNT, YYREEE (reference sequence). The CDR3: CASSLVGGPNNEQFF. Written as DNA, the CDR3 is TGTGCCAGCAGCTTGGTAGGGGGGCCGAACAATGAGCAGTTCTTC.

This clonotype occurred many times. The chain combines TRBV6-6 with TRBJ2-7, with D maybe TRBD2 (5 bases). Germline-derived CDR1 and CDR2 are MNHNY and SVGAGI (reference sequence). This CDR3 region has 17 residues. V shed 0 bases and J shed 5 bases, with 20 bases lying between them. In nucleotides, the CDR3 is TGTGCCAGCAGTTACTCGGCGGGTAGGAGGATTGCCGACGAGCAGTACTTC. Its translation: CASSYSAGRRIADEQYF.

This clonotype was seen repeatedly, ten times or more. The chain employs TRBV7-9 and TRBJ1-2; 9 nucleotides agree with TRBD1. The V gene's germline CDR1 is SEHNR and CDR2 FQNEAQ (reference sequence). V dropped 1 base and J dropped 3; count of bases not matched to a gene: 0. The CDR3 extends over 14 amino acids. In nucleotides, the CDR3 is TGTGCCAGCAGCTTAGGGACAGGGGACTATGGCTACACCTTC. This translates into CASSLGTGDYGYTF.

This clonotype occurred many times. The rearrangement joins TRBV29-1 to TRBJ1-1, with D perhaps matching TRBD1 (5 bases). This CDR3 contains 11 residues. The germline CDR1 and CDR2 sequences are SQVTM and ANQGSEA. The CDR3 reads CMGRVNTEAFF. The CDR3, as DNA: TGCATGGGCAGGGTGAACACTGAAGCTTTCTTT.

Many counts were recorded for this clonotype. The chain employs TRBV7-9 and TRBJ2-5; 8 nucleotides agree with TRBD1. This CDR3 contains 13 residues. The V segment lost 4 bases and the J segment 5 bases; nucleotides outside the gene matches: 3. Germline-derived CDR1 and CDR2 are SEHNR and FQNEAQ (reference sequence). The CDR3 DNA follows: TGTGCCAGCAGCTCGACAGGGGACGAGACCCAGTACTTC. It specifies CASSSTGDETQYF.

This clonotype has ten or more counts. The rearrangement links TRBV20-1 to TRBJ2-7, with TRBD2 identical over 13 bases. Germline CDR1 reads DFQATT; CDR2 reads SNEGSKA (reference sequence). Unmatched junction bases numbered 2, after V lost 3 bases and J lost 0 bases. CDR3 size: 15 residues. The CDR3 is CSARGLAGTSYEQYF. CDR3 sequence (DNA): TGCAGTGCTAGGGGACTAGCGGGAACCTCCTACGAGCAGTACTTC.

This clonotype occurred many times. This may be a read error, as it is one base from a much larger clone. The chain uses TRBV7-9 and TRBJ2-3; D ambiguous. CDR1 SEHNR and CDR2 FQNEAQ come from the germline V gene (reference sequence). The V end was cut by 5 bases, the J end by 5 bases, with 5 bases between. The CDR3 runs to 11 residues. The chain's CDR3 is CASSPKDTQYF. DNA of the CDR3: TGTGCCAGCAGCCCTAAAGATACGCAGTATTTT.

This clonotype was counted at least ten times. The rearrangement joins TRBV2 to TRBJ2-1; D possibly corresponds to TRBD1 (5 bases). The germline V and J ends were trimmed by 2 bases and 3 bases, with 14 bases remaining between them. CDR1 SNHLY and CDR2 FYNNEI come from the germline V gene. The CDR3 spans 16 residues. CDR3 in amino acids: CASSERGRESYNEQFF. The CDR3 DNA reads TGTGCCAGCAGTGAAAGAGGCAGGGAAAGCTACAATGAGCAGTTCTTC.